These 6 T cell receptor beta chains were all obtained from the same sample, sequenced in a study of spatial heterogeneity in lung cancer. The time point was: sample taken at primary tumor resection. TCRdb re-analysed the 5' RACE reads in MiXCR, keeping a single row per CDR3 protein. The sample shows about 7,000 distinct CDR3 sequences, 6.5% to 9% of them seen only once. The sample in question was PBMCs, obtained at surgery. The receptors were sampled from a male donor with early-stage non-small cell lung cancer.

This clonotype was observed a handful of times. Compared with germline, one end of the junction differs, possibly owing to a read error. The chain employs TRBV28 and TRBJ1-6; 10 nucleotides match TRBD1. There are 17 residues in the CDR3. CDR1 and CDR2 from the germline V gene are MDHEN and SYDVKM. For the CDR3, the DNA is TGTGCCAGCAGTTTATCCCAGCCGACAGGGGGCACCTCACCCCTCTCCTTT. It translates to CASSLSQPTGGTSPLSF.

Only a few counts were recorded for this clonotype. The genes are TRBV27 and TRBJ2-1; D is unresolved. Per the germline V gene, CDR1 is MNHEY and CDR2 is SMNVEV (reference sequence). Trimming left V 4 bases short and J 12 bases short, with 13 bases between. The CDR3 is 12 amino acids. The DNA of the CDR3 is TGTGCCAGCAGTTCAGACATGTTAGGGCAGTTCTTC. Protein sequence: CASSSDMLGQFF.

The chain combines TRBV11-3 with TRBJ2-5; 9 bases are a match to TRBD1. CDR1 and CDR2 (germline): SGHNT, YENEEA. The length of the CDR3 is 12 residues. J gave up 7 bases and V 5 bases, and 2 bases lay outside the gene matches. For the CDR3, the DNA is TGTGCCAGCAGCCTGGGACAGGGGACCCAGTACTTC. Protein sequence: CASSLGQGTQYF.

This clonotype has ten or more counts. CDR3 region: CASSLGLGITGQETQYF. DNA for the CDR3: TGTGCCAGCAGCTTAGGGCTCGGGATAACTGGCCAAGAGACCCAGTACTTC. The rearrangement joins TRBV7-2 to TRBJ2-5; tentatively, D is TRBD2 (5 bases). This CDR3 comprises 17 residues. CDR1 and CDR2 (germline): SGHTA, FQGNSA. The V and J ends lost 1 base and 1 base respectively, with 16 bases between them.

The table lists this clonotype with many counts. V usage is TRBV24-1 and J usage is TRBJ2-1; 7 nucleotides agree with TRBD1. The CDR3 consists of 14 residues. Trimming took 3 bases from V and 9 from J; bases not matched to a gene: 7. Germline values: CDR1 KGHDR, CDR2 SFDVKD. The CDR3 nucleotides read TGTGCCACCAGTGATCCGGACAGGAGTGGTGAGCAGTTCTTC. This sequence encodes CATSDPDRSGEQFF.

This clonotype was counted only a few times. The chain employs TRBV28 and TRBJ2-3; 9 positions agree with TRBD1. CDR3 length: 13 amino acids. The V gene end was trimmed by 6 bases and the J gene end by 6 bases; junction bases not matched to a gene: 4. Germline CDR1 is MDHEN and CDR2 is SYDVKM. CDR3 sequence (DNA): TGTGCCAGCAGACGGACAGGGGCCGATACGCAGTATTTT. Translation gives CASRRTGADTQYF.